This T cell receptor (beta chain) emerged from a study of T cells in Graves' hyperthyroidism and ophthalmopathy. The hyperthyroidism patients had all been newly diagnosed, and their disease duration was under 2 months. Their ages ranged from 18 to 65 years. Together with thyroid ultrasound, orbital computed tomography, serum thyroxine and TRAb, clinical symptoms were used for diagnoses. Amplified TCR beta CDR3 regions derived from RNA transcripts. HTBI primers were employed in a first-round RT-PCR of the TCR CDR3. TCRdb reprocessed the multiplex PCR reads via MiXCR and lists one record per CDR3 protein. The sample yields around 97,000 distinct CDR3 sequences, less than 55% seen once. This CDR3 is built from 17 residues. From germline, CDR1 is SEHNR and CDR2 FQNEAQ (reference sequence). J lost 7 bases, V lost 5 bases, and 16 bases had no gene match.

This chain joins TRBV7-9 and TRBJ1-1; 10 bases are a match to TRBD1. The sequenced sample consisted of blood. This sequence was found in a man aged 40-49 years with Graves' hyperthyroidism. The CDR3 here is CASSVTGGYGPSGEAFF. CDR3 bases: TGTGCCAGCAGCGTGACAGGGGGCTATGGTCCCTCCGGTGAAGCTTTCTTT.